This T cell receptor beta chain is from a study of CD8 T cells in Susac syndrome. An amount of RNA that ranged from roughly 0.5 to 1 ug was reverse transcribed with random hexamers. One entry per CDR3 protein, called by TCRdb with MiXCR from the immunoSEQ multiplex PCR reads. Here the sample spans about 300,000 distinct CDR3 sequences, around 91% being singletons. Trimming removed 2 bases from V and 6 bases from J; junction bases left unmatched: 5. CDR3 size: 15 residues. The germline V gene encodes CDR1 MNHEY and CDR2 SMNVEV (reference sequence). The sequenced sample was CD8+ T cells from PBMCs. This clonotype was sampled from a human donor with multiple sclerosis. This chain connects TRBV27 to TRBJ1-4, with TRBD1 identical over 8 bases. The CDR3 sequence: CASSLGTGLDEKLFF. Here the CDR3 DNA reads TGTGCCAGCAGTTTAGGGACAGGCCTCGATGAAAAACTGTTTTTT.